This T cell receptor beta chain was observed in a study of T cells expressing NK-cell markers. The germline V gene has CDR1 SGHRS and CDR2 YFSETQ. CDR3 length: 14 amino acids. Making the TCR beta cDNA relied on 5'RACE template switching with UMIs. TCRdb reprocessed the 5' RACE reads and keeps a single row for each CDR3 protein, giving no DNA. The specimen's table records 350,000 to 400,000 distinct CDR3 sequences. The V and J genes are TRBV5-1 and TRBJ2-7. The clonotype originates from a woman between 50 and 59 years old in good health. Sequenced input: blood T cells: a sorted CD56 or NKG2C T cell subset, CD4+ or CD8+ T cells, or bulk PBMC T cells (not recorded which). CDR3 protein: CASSKDGSSYEQYF.